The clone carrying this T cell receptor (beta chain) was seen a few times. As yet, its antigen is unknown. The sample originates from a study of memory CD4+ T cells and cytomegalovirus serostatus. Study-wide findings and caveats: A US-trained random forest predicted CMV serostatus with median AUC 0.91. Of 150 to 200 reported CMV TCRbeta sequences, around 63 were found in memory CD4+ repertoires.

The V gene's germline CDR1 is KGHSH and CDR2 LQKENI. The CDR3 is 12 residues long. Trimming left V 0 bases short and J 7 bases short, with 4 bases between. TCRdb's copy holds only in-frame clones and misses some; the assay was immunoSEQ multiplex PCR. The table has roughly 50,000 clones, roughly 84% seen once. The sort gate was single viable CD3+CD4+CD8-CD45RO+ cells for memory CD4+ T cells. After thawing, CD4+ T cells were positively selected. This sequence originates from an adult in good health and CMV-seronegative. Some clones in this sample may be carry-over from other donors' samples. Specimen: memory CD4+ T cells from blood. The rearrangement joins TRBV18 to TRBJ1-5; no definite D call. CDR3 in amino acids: CASSPPGQPQHF. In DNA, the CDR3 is TGTGCCAGCTCACCACCGGGACAGCCCCAGCATTTT.